Described below is a single T cell receptor beta chain sequence and its context. This clone was counted once. Its cognate antigen has yet to be identified. No clone much larger than this one lies a single base away; base qualities are absent. In the germline V gene (reference sequence), CDR1 corresponds to MNHEY and CDR2 to SMNVEV. Reading from cysteine to phenylalanine, the CDR3 counts 13 amino acids. CDR3 DNA only is kept here, 39 bases in frame from base 1. V is reduced by 2 bases and J by 3 bases, leaving a spacing of 5 bases between them. Donors formed part of the validation cohort, which comprised approximately 130 subjects and was distinct from the first cohort of 690 or so subjects. This specimen belongs to a study of cytomegalovirus exposure and HLA in healthy donors (dated by TCRdb to 2015 to 2018). General notes on the study: According to a later analysis, one platform produced both the 100 to 150 validation repertoires and the 666 repertoires of the first cohort. The study aimed to test whether signatures of past pathogen exposure could be identified by cataloging public T cell receptors. Besides the first cohort of roughly 700 subjects, a separate validation cohort made up of over a hundred different subjects was used. To predict cytomegalovirus infection status, the study combined high-throughput TCR immunosequencing, statistical association of individual TCRs with disease status, and machine learning.

Libraries came from the immunoSEQ multiplex PCR assay. The published analysis was carried out like this. A statistical classification framework was built for diagnosing cytomegalovirus status from the catalog of TCR beta chain sequences. Here the immuneACCESS table is served through TCRdb, limited to in-frame sequences with V and J called. Missing clones are a known gap in these copies; in checked studies unresolved V genes cover under half, and the rest lacks a known reason. V, J and clone size were drawn from that table, and D and trimming were deduced from the DNA. The sample table shows 160,000 or so clones, and 70% to 90% are seen once. Just under 3% of the sample belongs to the ten largest clones. General findings and caveats noted by the study authors: A later analysis found that TCRs clustered in the first cohort also tended to co-occur in the 110 or so validation repertoires, with 90% to 95% of cluster scores above 0. A total of 150 or so TCR beta chains were listed by the study as associated with cytomegalovirus. Cytomegalovirus status was reported to be diagnosed by the classifier with high specificity and sensitivity in both the original and validation cohorts. Most TCR sequences were seen in very few donors, while some public TCRs were found in many individuals. The authors suggested that the approach could potentially be generalized to other disease states and immunological phenotypes. In vitro tests confirmed that a few of the cytomegalovirus-associated TCR beta chains recognize cytomegalovirus antigens. The validation cohort had no HLA typing available for a later analysis, so co-occurrence within that cohort was assessed over all 130 or so repertoires.

The sequence was collected from a man in his late teens or twenties in good health and CMV-seronegative. Input material: PBMCs. This receptor chain uses TRBV27 and TRBJ1-5; no D segment can be confidently identified. The CDR3: CASSLGPNQPQHF. The DNA sequence is TGTGCCAGCAGTTTAGGGCCCAATCAGCCCCAGCATTTT.